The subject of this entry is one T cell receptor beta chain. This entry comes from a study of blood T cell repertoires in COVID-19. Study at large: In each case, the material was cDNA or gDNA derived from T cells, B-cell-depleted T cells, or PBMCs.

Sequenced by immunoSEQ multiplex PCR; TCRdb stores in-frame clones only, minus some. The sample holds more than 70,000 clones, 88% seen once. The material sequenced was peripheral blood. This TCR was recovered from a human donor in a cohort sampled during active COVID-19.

DNA for the CDR3: TGTGCCAGTAGTCCCGACAGGGAGATAGCTCAGCCCCAGCATTTT. Its translation: CASSPDREIAQPQHF. The gene calls are TRBV19 and TRBJ1-5; 7 bases line up with TRBD1. V shed 5 bases and J 6 bases; nucleotides not matched to a gene: 10. From germline, CDR1 is LNHDA and CDR2 SQIVND (reference sequence). This CDR3 comprises 15 residues.